The source of this T cell receptor (beta chain) is a study of OX40 agonist ivuxolimab in advanced cancers. The data were produced by immunoSEQ multiplex PCR, yet TCRdb's version contains in-frame clones alone and is incomplete. The sample yields about 92,000 clones, roughly nine tenths seen once. The V and J ends lost 4 bases and 4 bases, in that order; junction bases with no gene match: 6. CDR1 and CDR2 (germline): SGHRS, YFSETQ. CDR3 size: 15 residues. This chain joins TRBV5-1 and TRBJ2-2; 8 bases map to TRBD2. Sequences were derived from CD4+ or CD8+ T cells sorted from blood, sampled in a trial of the OX40 agonist ivuxolimab. This sequence originates from an adult with an advanced solid tumor such as melanoma, head and neck, liver or kidney cancer. The CDR3: CASSRVAGSTGELFF. The CDR3 region has the DNA TGCGCCAGCAGCCGAGTAGCGGGGAGCACCGGGGAGCTGTTTTTT.